This entry lists 26 T cell receptor beta chains sequenced from one sample in a study of T cell responses to AZD1222 COVID-19 vaccine (dated by TCRdb to the early 2020s). Library preparation used the immunoSEQ multiplex PCR assay. TCRdb obtained this table from immuneACCESS and retained in-frame rearrangements with V and J assigned. These tables miss some clones; where compared with another copy, unresolved V genes account for less than half of the shortfall, and the remainder is unexplained. The sample table holds fewer than 200,000 clones, of which 80% to 95% were seen once. 1.5% to 2% of the sample is held by the ten biggest clonotypes. The sample's time point label, decoded: about 28 days (+/-7) after the second vaccine dose. Source: peripheral blood, taken 28 days after the second AZD1222 dose. Receptor source: an adult who received the AZD1222 COVID-19 vaccine.

The V and J genes are TRBV3-1 (or the pseudogene TRBV3-2) and TRBJ1-1; the D gene is possibly TRBD1 (5 bases). The germline V gene has CDR1 LGHDT and CDR2 YNNKEL (reference sequence). V lost 0 bases to trimming and J lost 6 bases, with 14 bases between them. The length of the CDR3 is 15 residues. CDR3 amino acids: CASSQDWGRPSEAFF. The CDR3, as DNA: TGTGCCAGCAGCCAAGATTGGGGGAGGCCCTCTGAAGCTTTCTTT.

The CDR3 loop is CASTSRTGGGEQYF. The CDR3 DNA reads as TGTGCCAGCACCTCCAGGACAGGGGGTGGCGAGCAGTACTTC. This rearrangement joins TRBV3-1 (or the pseudogene TRBV3-2) to TRBJ2-7; 10 bases fit TRBD1. The germline V gene has CDR1 LGHDT and CDR2 YNNKEL (reference sequence). V was pared by 7 bases and J by 6 bases, with 9 bases of the junction left unmatched. This CDR3 comprises 14 residues.

The chain uses TRBV9 and TRBJ2-2, with TRBD2 as a possible D gene (5 bases). Germline V gene lookup returns CDR1 SGDLS and CDR2 YYNGEE. CDR3 length: 14 residues. Trimming shortened V by 4 bases and J by 6 bases, and 13 bases separated the two germline ends. CDR3 in amino acids: CASSRRAPPGELFF. CDR3 sequence (DNA): TGTGCCAGCAGCCGGCGGGCGCCGCCCGGGGAGCTGTTTTTT.

The chain links TRBV2 to TRBJ2-1; TRBD2 aligns across 13 bases. CDR1 and CDR2 (germline): SNHLY, FYNNEI. With 6 bases clipped from V and 10 bases from J, the junction kept 9 bases outside the gene matches. This CDR3 region has 15 residues. The CDR3 DNA is TGTGCCAGCAGGGGAAGACTAGCGGGAGGCCCCGAGCAGTTCTTC. This encodes CASRGRLAGGPEQFF. The variable domain in full, with the rest retrieved from reference TRBV2 and TRBJ2-1, is EPEVTQTPSHQVTQMGQEVILRCVPISNHLYFYWYRQILGQKVEFLVSFYNNEISEKSEIFDDQFSVERPDGSNFTLKIRSTKLEDSAMYFCASRGRLAGGPEQFFGPGTRLTVL.

The chain recombines TRBV9 with TRBJ1-2; 7 bases line up with TRBD1. Germline CDR1 reads SGDLS; CDR2 reads YYNGEE. The CDR3 is made up of 17 amino acids. The V segment lost 4 bases and the J segment 4 bases; nucleotides outside the gene matches: 16. The CDR3 bases are TGTGCCAGCAGCTCACAGAATATACGGGACAGCCGCTATGGCTACACCTTC. Translated: CASSSQNIRDSRYGYTF.

This clone was seen more than once but under ten times. This chain connects TRBV18 to TRBJ2-7; D is tentatively TRBD1 or TRBD2 (5 bases each). The CDR3 has 14 residues. Trimming pared 6 bases from V and 10 bases from J, leaving 22 bases between. Germline CDR1 is KGHSH and CDR2 is LQKENI. The CDR3: CASSPSASQGRQYF. CDR3 bases: TGTGCCAGCTCCCCTTCGGCTAGCCAGGGACGCCAGTACTTC. Complete variable domain (other parts from reference TRBV18 and TRBJ2-7): NAGVMQNPRHLVRRRGQEARLRCSPMKGHSHVYWYRQLPEEGLKFMVYLQKENIIDESGMPKERFSAEFPKEGPSILRIQQVVRGDSAAYFCASSPSASQGRQYFGPGTRLTVT.

The chain couples TRBV24-1 to TRBJ1-5; possible D gene TRBD1, 6 bases. Germline assignment: CDR1 KGHDR and CDR2 SFDVKD. Trimming stripped 7 bases from V and 1 base from J, with 16 bases between. This CDR3 is built from 16 residues. CDR3 region: CATSLQGIESNQPQHF. In nucleotides, the CDR3 is TGTGCCACCAGCTTACAGGGAATTGAGAGCAATCAGCCCCAGCATTTT.

The J gene is TRBJ2-2, the V gene TRBV2, with D tentatively TRBD1 or TRBD2 (6 bases each). Germline assignment: CDR1 SNHLY and CDR2 FYNNEI. Trimming stripped 4 bases from V and 2 bases from J, with 14 bases between. This CDR3 contains 16 residues. In DNA, the CDR3 is TGTGCCAGCAGTGGTGGGGGGACACTTAACACCGGGGAGCTGTTTTTT. This translates into CASSGGGTLNTGELFF. Full variable domain (rest looked up from reference TRBV2 and TRBJ2-2): EPEVTQTPSHQVTQMGQEVILRCVPISNHLYFYWYRQILGQKVEFLVSFYNNEISEKSEIFDDQFSVERPDGSNFTLKIRSTKLEDSAMYFCASSGGGTLNTGELFFGEGSRLTVL.

V usage is TRBV3-1 (or the pseudogene TRBV3-2) and J usage is TRBJ2-2; D call uncertain. The germline V gene has CDR1 LGHDT and CDR2 YNNKEL (reference sequence). V shed 2 bases and J shed 4 bases, with 8 bases lying between them. The CDR3 covers 14 residues. CDR3: CASSQKVSTGELFF. DNA for the CDR3: TGTGCCAGCAGCCAAAAAGTTAGCACCGGGGAGCTGTTTTTT.

The chain links TRBV10-3 to TRBJ2-3, with 9 bases that match TRBD2. CDR1 and CDR2 (germline): ENHRY, SYGVKD. J was trimmed by 2 bases and V by 3 bases; bases with no gene match: 6. There are 16 residues in the CDR3. DNA for the CDR3: TGTGCCATCAGTGAATTAGCGGGGGCCGCCACAGATACGCAGTATTTT. Translation: CAISELAGAATDTQYF.

CDR3 residues: CSARVDYEQYF. For the CDR3, the DNA is TGCAGTGCTAGAGTAGATTACGAGCAGTACTTC. The gene calls are TRBV20-1 and TRBJ2-7; D unresolved. The CDR3 runs to 11 residues. Germline CDR1 is DFQATT and CDR2 is SNEGSKA (reference sequence). Trimming took 1 base from V and 4 from J, leaving 5 bases between them.

J is TRBJ1-1 and V is TRBV9, with D possibly TRBD1 on 5 matching bases. V lost 9 bases to trimming and J lost 11 bases, with 20 bases between them. The CDR3 extends over 12 amino acids. The V gene's germline CDR1 is SGDLS and CDR2 YYNGEE. This CDR3 is CATQDSPVAAFF. For the CDR3, the DNA is TGTGCCACCCAAGACAGCCCGGTTGCTGCTTTCTTT. Using reference TRBV9 and TRBJ1-1 for the parts outside the CDR3, the full variable domain is DSGVTQTPKHLITATGQRVTLRCSPRSGDLSVYWYQQSLDQGLQFLIQYYNGEERAKGNILERFSAQQFPDLHSELNLSSLELGDSALYFCATQDSPVAAFFGQGTRLTVV.

This sequence joins TRBV5-1 and TRBJ1-1, with 9 bases identical to TRBD1. Germline CDR1 reads SGHRS; CDR2 reads YFSETQ. V trimming: 6 bases; J trimming: 5 bases; junction bases outside the gene matches: 8. CDR3 length: 14 amino acids. DNA of the CDR3: TGCGCCAGCACCCTGACAGGGGGAGGAACTGAAGCTTTCTTT. This encodes CASTLTGGGTEAFF.

The V and J genes are TRBV3-1 (or the pseudogene TRBV3-2) and TRBJ2-3, with 8 nucleotides matching TRBD2. CDR1 LGHDT and CDR2 YNNKEL come from the germline V gene (reference sequence). The CDR3 spans 14 residues. The trim removed 2 bases at V and 13 bases at J, leaving 11 bases unmatched. Here the CDR3 DNA reads TGTGCCAGCAGCCAACTAACGGGGGGGCCCCTCGAGTATTTT. Its translation is CASSQLTGGPLEYF.

The V gene is TRBV6-6, the J gene TRBJ1-5; TRBD1 agrees at 7 bases. The CDR3 is 14 residues long. V shed 4 bases, J shed 4 bases, and the junction held 4 bases outside the gene matches. CDR1 and CDR2 from the germline V gene are MNHNY and SVGAGI (reference sequence). This CDR3 is CASSSRQGNQPQHF. The CDR3 DNA is TGTGCCAGCAGTTCCAGACAGGGTAATCAGCCCCAGCATTTT.

This clone was observed once. This chain connects TRBV6-6 to TRBJ1-2; D possibly corresponds to TRBD1 (6 bases). V was pared by 2 bases and J by 4 bases, with 11 bases between. There are 14 residues in the CDR3. CDR1 MNHNY and CDR2 SVGAGI come from the germline V gene (reference sequence). CDR3 residues: CASSYGRGGYGYTF. The CDR3 DNA is TGTGCCAGCAGTTACGGCAGGGGCGGCTATGGCTACACCTTC.

V and J are TRBV6-6 and TRBJ1-3; a weak D match, TRBD1 (5 bases). The CDR3 sequence is 15 residues long. Trimming took off 5 bases at V and 2 bases at J, with 13 bases between the two ends. CDR1 and CDR2 (germline): MNHNY, SVGAGI (reference sequence). The CDR3 nucleotides read TGTGCCAGCAGTCCGGGGGTGATCGCTGGAAACACCATATATTTT. This sequence encodes CASSPGVIAGNTIYF.

Turning to this clone: Other DNA sequences in this specimen translate into the identical CDR3. The CDR3 region has the DNA TGTGCCAGCAGTTACTCTCCGGGGGCGGACACTGAAGCTTTCTTT. Translating it yields CASSYSPGADTEAFF. The V call is TRBV6-2 or TRBV6-3, the J call TRBJ1-1; possible D gene TRBD1, 6 bases. This CDR3 region has 15 residues. V was cut by 0 bases and J by 3 bases, with 11 bases left in between. The germline V gene encodes CDR1 MNHEY and CDR2 SVGEGT.

The V call is TRBV27, the J call TRBJ2-2; TRBD1 aligns across 9 bases. Per germline, CDR1 MNHEY and CDR2 SMNVEV (reference sequence). Unmatched junction bases numbered 9, after V lost 6 bases and J lost 4 bases. The CDR3 spans 16 residues. The CDR3, as DNA: TGTGCCAGCAGATCCACCGGGACAGGGATCACCGGGGAGCTGTTTTTT. Translating gives CASRSTGTGITGELFF.

The chain has TRBV5-1 and TRBJ1-2; D is unclear. This CDR3 is built from 15 residues. CDR1 SGHRS and CDR2 YFSETQ come from the germline V gene. V shed 4 bases and J shed 8 bases, with 21 bases lying between them. CDR3 in DNA: TGCGCCAGCAGCCCCACCGACACCACCCTATGGGGCTACACCTTC. This sequence encodes CASSPTDTTLWGYTF.

This clone was counted a single time. The CDR3 is CASSPRPGQRSSGNTIYF. CDR3 bases: TGTGCCAGCAGTCCTCGCCCGGGACAGCGCAGCTCTGGAAACACCATATATTTT. The gene calls are TRBV6-6 and TRBJ1-3; 7 nucleotides line up with TRBD1. The ends lost 5 bases at V and 0 bases at J; junction bases unmatched: 13. The CDR3 spans 18 residues. Germline V gene sequence: CDR1 MNHNY, CDR2 SVGAGI (reference sequence).

The CDR3, as DNA: TGTGCCAGCTCAACTGGACAGTTCGGGGGCAATCAGCCCCAGCATTTT. Its translation: CASSTGQFGGNQPQHF. The rearrangement joins TRBV18 to TRBJ1-5; a possible D gene is TRBD1 (6 bases). V lost 5 bases and J 2 bases, leaving 16 bases between the germline ends. Germline V gives CDR1 KGHSH, CDR2 LQKENI. CDR3 length: 16 amino acids. Together with reference TRBV18 and TRBJ1-5, the CDR3 gives the full variable domain: NAGVMQNPRHLVRRRGQEARLRCSPMKGHSHVYWYRQLPEEGLKFMVYLQKENIIDESGMPKERFSAEFPKEGPSILRIQQVVRGDSAAYFCASSTGQFGGNQPQHFGDGTRLSIL.

This chain connects TRBV29-1 to TRBJ2-7; no firm D call. Deletions cut 4 bases from V and 6 bases from J, with 7 bases between. Germline V gene data show CDR1 as SQVTM and CDR2 as ANQGSEA. The CDR3 contains 10 residues. CDR3 nucleotide sequence: TGCAGCGTTGTAAATGGCGAGCAGTACTTC. Translated: CSVVNGEQYF.

The chain uses TRBV28 and TRBJ1-6; 7 positions match TRBD1. Germline trimming cut 5 bases from V and 6 bases from J; bases unmatched to any gene: 7. The V gene's germline CDR1 is MDHEN and CDR2 SYDVKM. This CDR3 is built from 15 residues. The CDR3 spells CASSPGQRLNSPLHF. Written as DNA, the CDR3 is TGTGCCAGCAGTCCGGGACAGAGACTTAATTCACCCCTCCACTTT.

This clone was seen only a few times. V and J are TRBV5-4 and TRBJ1-6; weak D call: TRBD1 (6 bases). Trimming shortened V by 0 bases and J by 4 bases, and 14 bases separated the two germline ends. This CDR3 region has 17 residues. CDR1 is SGHNT, CDR2 YYREEE, per germline (reference sequence). The CDR3 DNA reads as TGTGCCAGCAGCTTGGCCATTGGACAGAATTATAATTCACCCCTCCACTTT. Encoded protein: CASSLAIGQNYNSPLHF.

The CDR3 here is CASSLADEQYF. The DNA for the CDR3 is TGTGCCAGCAGCTTAGCGGACGAGCAGTACTTC. This chain joins TRBV7-9 and TRBJ2-7; D ambiguous. The V gene's germline CDR1 is SEHNR and CDR2 FQNEAQ (reference sequence). V lost 0 bases, J lost 5 bases, and 2 bases lay in between. CDR3 size: 11 residues.